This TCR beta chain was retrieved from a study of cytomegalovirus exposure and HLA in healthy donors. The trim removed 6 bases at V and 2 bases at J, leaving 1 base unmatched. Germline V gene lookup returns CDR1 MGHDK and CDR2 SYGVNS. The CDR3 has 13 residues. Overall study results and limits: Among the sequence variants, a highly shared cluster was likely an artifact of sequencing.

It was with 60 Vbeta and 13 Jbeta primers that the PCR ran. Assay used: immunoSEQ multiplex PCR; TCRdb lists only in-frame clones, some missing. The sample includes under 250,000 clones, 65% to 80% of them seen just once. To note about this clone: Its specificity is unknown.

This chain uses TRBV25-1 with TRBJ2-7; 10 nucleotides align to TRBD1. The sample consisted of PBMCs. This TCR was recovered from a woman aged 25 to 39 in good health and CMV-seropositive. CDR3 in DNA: TGTGCCAGCAGAGGACAGGGGGCCTACGAGCAGTACTTC. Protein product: CASRGQGAYEQYF.